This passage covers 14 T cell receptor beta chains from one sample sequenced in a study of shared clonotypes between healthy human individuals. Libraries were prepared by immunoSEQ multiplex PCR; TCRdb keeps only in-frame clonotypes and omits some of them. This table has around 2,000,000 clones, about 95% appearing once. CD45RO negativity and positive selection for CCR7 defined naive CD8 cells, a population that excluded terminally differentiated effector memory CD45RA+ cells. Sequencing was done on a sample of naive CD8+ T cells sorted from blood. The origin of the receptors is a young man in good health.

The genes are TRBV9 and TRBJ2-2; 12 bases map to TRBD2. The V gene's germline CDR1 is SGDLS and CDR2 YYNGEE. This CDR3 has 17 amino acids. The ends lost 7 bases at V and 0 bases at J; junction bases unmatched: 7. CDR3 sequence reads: CASGASGRVPNTGELFF. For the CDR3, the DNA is TGTGCCAGCGGAGCTAGCGGGAGGGTTCCGAACACCGGGGAGCTGTTTTTT.

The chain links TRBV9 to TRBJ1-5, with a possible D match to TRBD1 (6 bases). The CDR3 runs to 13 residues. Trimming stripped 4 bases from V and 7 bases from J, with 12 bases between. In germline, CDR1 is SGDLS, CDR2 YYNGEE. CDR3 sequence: CASSSQGQQPQHF. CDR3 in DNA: TGTGCCAGCAGCTCACAAGGACAGCAGCCCCAGCATTTT.

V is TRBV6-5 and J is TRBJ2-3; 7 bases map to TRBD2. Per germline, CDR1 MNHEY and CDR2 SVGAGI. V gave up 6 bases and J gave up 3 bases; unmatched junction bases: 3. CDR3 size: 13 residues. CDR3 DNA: TGTGCCAGCAGGACGCGGGAGACAGATACGCAGTATTTT. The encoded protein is CASRTRETDTQYF.

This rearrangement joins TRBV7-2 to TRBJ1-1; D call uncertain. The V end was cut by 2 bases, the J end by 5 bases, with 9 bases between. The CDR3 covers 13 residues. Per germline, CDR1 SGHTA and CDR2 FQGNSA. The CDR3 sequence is CASSLNPGTEAFF. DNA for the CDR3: TGTGCCAGCAGCTTAAACCCGGGGACTGAAGCTTTCTTT.

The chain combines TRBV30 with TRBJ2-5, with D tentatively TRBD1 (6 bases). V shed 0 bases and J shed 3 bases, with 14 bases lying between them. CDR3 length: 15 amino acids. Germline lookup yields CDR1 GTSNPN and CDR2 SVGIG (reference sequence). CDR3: CAWSVGTTSEETQYF. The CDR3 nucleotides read TGTGCCTGGAGTGTAGGGACAACATCGGAAGAGACCCAGTACTTC.

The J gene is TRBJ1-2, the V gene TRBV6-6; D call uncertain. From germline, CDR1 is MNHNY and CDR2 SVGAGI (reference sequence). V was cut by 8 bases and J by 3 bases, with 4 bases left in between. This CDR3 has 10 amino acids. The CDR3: CASGDYGYTF. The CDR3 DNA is TGTGCCAGCGGGGACTATGGCTACACCTTC.

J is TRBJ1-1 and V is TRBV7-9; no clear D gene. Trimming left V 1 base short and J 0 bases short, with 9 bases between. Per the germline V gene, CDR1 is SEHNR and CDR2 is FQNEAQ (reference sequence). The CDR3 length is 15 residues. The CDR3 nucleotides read TGTGCCAGCAGCTTAGTGTGGGGTATGAACACTGAAGCTTTCTTT. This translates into CASSLVWGMNTEAFF. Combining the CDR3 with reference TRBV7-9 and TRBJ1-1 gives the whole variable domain DTGVSQNPRHKITKRGQNVTFRCDPISEHNRLYWYRQTLGQGPEFLTYFQNEAQLEKSRLLSDRFSAERPKGSFSTLEIQRTEQGDSAMYLCASSLVWGMNTEAFFGQGTRLTVV.

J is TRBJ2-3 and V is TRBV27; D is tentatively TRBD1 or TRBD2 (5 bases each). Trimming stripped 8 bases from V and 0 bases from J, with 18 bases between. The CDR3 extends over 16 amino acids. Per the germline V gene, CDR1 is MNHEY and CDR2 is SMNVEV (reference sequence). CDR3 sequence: CASSLGAGLSTDTQYF. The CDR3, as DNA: TGTGCCAGCTCTCTCGGGGCGGGCTTAAGCACAGATACGCAGTATTTT.

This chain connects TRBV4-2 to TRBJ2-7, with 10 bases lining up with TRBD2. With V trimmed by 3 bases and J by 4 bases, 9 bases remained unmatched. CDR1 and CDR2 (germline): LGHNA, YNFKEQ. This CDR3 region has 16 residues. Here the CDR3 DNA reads TGTGCCAGCAGCCAGGAGACTAGCGGGTTCGTGTACGAGCAGTACTTC. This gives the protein CASSQETSGFVYEQYF.

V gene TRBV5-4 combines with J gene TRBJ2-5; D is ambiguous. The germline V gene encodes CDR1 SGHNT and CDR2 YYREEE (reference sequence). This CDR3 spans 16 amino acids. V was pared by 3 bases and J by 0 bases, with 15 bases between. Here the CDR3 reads CASSSYDQPHQETQYF. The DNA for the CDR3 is TGTGCCAGCAGCTCTTACGACCAACCGCACCAAGAGACCCAGTACTTC.

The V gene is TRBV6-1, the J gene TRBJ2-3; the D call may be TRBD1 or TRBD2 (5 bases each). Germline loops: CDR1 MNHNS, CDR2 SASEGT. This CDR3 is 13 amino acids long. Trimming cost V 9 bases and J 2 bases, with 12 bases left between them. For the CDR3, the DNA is TGTGCCAGTGAGGGGTCTCACACAGATACGCAGTATTTT. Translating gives CASEGSHTDTQYF.

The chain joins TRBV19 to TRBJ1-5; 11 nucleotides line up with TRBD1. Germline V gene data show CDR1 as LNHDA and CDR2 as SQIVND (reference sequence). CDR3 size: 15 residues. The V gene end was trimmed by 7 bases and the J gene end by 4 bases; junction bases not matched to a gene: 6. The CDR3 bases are TGTGCCAGTATGGGACAGGGGGTGATAAATCAGCCCCAGCATTTT. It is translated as CASMGQGVINQPQHF.

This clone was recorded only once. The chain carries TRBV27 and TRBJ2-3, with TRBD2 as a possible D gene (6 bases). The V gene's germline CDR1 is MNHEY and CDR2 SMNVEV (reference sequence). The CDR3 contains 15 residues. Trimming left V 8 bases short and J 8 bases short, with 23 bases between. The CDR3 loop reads CASQGLVYFGVTQYF. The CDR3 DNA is TGTGCCAGCCAGGGACTCGTCTACTTTGGTGTTACGCAGTATTTT.

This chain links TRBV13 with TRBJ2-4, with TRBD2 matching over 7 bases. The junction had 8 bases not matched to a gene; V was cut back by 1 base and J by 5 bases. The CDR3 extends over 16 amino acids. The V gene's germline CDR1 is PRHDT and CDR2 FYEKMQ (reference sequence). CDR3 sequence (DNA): TGTGCCAGCAGCTTAGATCTTAGGGGAGGGGAAAACATTCAGTACTTC. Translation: CASSLDLRGGENIQYF.